This TCR beta chain was observed in a study of T-cell memory formation after mild COVID-19. TCRdb recomputed calls from the 5' RACE reads with MiXCR, one row per CDR3 protein. This sample has fewer than 40,000 distinct CDR3 sequences, with approximately 10% found just once. This clonotype has ten or more counts. No antigen is known for it. Looked up from germline, CDR1 is MGHRA and CDR2 is YSYEKL. V dropped 0 bases and J dropped 0 bases, with 15 bases sitting between them. The CDR3 runs to 18 residues. Broader study findings: The study found contracting CD4+ clones mainly in CM and EM and contracting CD8+ clones in EMRA. Within pre-infection memory, some responding clones were found, suggesting cross-reactive memory joined.

The chain recombines TRBV4-1 with TRBJ2-4; D not resolved. This TCR derives from a man in his late teens or twenties who had mild COVID-19 (a few samples of this study predate the infection). Cell type and time point are not known. Sequenced: PBMCs or a T cell subset sorted from them (not recorded which). The CDR3 sequence: CASSQDGQPTLAKNIQYF. The CDR3 nucleotides are TGCGCCAGCAGCCAAGACGGGCAGCCAACACTAGCCAAAAACATTCAGTACTTC.